These 30 T cell receptor beta chains came from one sample sequenced in a study of OX40 agonist ivuxolimab in advanced cancers. Method: immunoSEQ multiplex PCR; TCRdb's copy keeps in-frame clones and lacks some. This table holds roughly 64,000 clones, approximately 85% found once. Specimen: CD4+ or CD8+ T cells sorted from blood, collected in a trial of the OX40 agonist ivuxolimab. These receptors were taken from an adult with an advanced solid tumor such as melanoma, head and neck, liver or kidney cancer.

This rearrangement joins TRBV30 to TRBJ1-5, with D possibly TRBD1 on 6 matching bases. Trimming removed 3 bases from V and 1 base from J, with 19 bases in between. Germline CDR1 reads GTSNPN; CDR2 reads SVGIG (reference sequence). There are 17 residues in the CDR3. Written as DNA, the CDR3 is TGTGCCTGGAGCGCGGACAGATTCGGAATAAGCAATCAGCCCCAGCATTTT. Its translation: CAWSADRFGISNQPQHF.

The chain links TRBV5-1 to TRBJ2-7; D might be TRBD2 (5 bases). V was clipped by 0 bases and J by 3 bases, with 13 bases between them. The CDR3 contains 15 residues. Germline V gene sequence: CDR1 SGHRS, CDR2 YFSETQ. This CDR3 is CASSLGPGMIYEQYF. The CDR3 nucleotides are TGCGCCAGCAGCTTGGGCCCGGGAATGATCTACGAGCAGTACTTC.

The chain is built from TRBV29-1 and TRBJ2-1; 14 nucleotides agree with TRBD2. CDR1 and CDR2 (germline): SQVTM, ANQGSEA. The junction had 3 bases not matched to a gene; V was cut back by 7 bases and J by 4 bases. The CDR3 covers 14 residues. The CDR3 bases are TGCAGCGGGGGGACTAGCGGGAGTTACAATGAGCAGTTCTTC. Its protein product is CSGGTSGSYNEQFF.

The chain employs TRBV2 and TRBJ2-7; D gene uncertain. Trimming took 4 bases from V and 2 from J, leaving 9 bases between them. The CDR3 extends over 13 amino acids. The V gene's germline CDR1 is SNHLY and CDR2 FYNNEI. The CDR3 nucleotides are TGTGCCAGCAGTGTCGAAAGGACCTACGAGCAGTACTTC. It codes for CASSVERTYEQYF.

This clone was recorded a few times. The chain employs TRBV2 and TRBJ1-6, with 8 nucleotides matching TRBD1. Trimming took 6 bases from V and 7 from J; bases not matched to a gene: 5. CDR3 size: 14 residues. In germline, CDR1 is SNHLY, CDR2 FYNNEI. CDR3 coding DNA: TGTGCCAGCAGGGAGACAGGGGTAAATTCACCCCTCCACTTT. Encoded protein: CASRETGVNSPLHF.

The J gene is TRBJ2-2, the V gene TRBV5-1; 7 nucleotides agree with TRBD1. The CDR3 has 15 amino acids. Unmatched junction bases numbered 4, after V lost 2 bases and J lost 3 bases. The germline V gene has CDR1 SGHRS and CDR2 YFSETQ. The CDR3 DNA follows: TGCGCCAGCAGCTTAGAGGGGGCGGACACCGGGGAGCTGTTTTTT. Translating gives CASSLEGADTGELFF.

The rearrangement links TRBV28 to TRBJ1-1; 9 nucleotides line up with TRBD1. Germline trimming cut 7 bases from V and 8 bases from J; bases unmatched to any gene: 14. Germline CDR1 and CDR2: MDHEN and SYDVKM. The CDR3 is 15 residues long. The DNA of the CDR3 is TGTGCCAGCAAGCTTACCCCGGGACAGGGTCGAGAAGCTTTCTTT. Amino acids: CASKLTPGQGREAFF.

Written as DNA, the CDR3 is TGTGCCTGGAGTGTAACGGGTTATCGGCCCCAGCATTTT. Amino acid sequence: CAWSVTGYRPQHF. The rearrangement links TRBV30 to TRBJ1-5, with D unclear. The V end lost 0 bases, the J end lost 9 bases, and 12 bases lay between the germline ends. This CDR3 has 13 residues. Germline V gene lookup returns CDR1 GTSNPN and CDR2 SVGIG (reference sequence).

The count of this clone is one. The chain recombines TRBV9 with TRBJ2-5; a weak D match, TRBD2 (5 bases). In germline, CDR1 is SGDLS, CDR2 YYNGEE. V lost 0 bases and J lost 2, with 11 bases in between. The CDR3 has 15 residues. The CDR3 coding sequence is TGTGCCAGCAGCGTAGTCGGGGAACTACAAGAGACCCAGTACTTC. Amino acid sequence: CASSVVGELQETQYF.

This clone was seen a handful of times. The genes are TRBV6-5 and TRBJ1-1; D unresolved. This CDR3 spans 12 amino acids. Trimming removed 6 bases at V and 8 bases at J, with 13 bases between. CDR1 is MNHEY, CDR2 SVGAGI, per germline. The CDR3 nucleotides are TGTGCCAGCAGCCAAAACTCAAGGGAAGCTTTCTTT. It specifies CASSQNSREAFF.

This clone was counted once. The rearrangement uses TRBV7-2 and TRBJ2-3; either TRBD1 or TRBD2 may supply D (6 bases each). CDR1 is SGHTA and CDR2 is FQGNSA in the germline V gene. The V gene lost 5 bases and the J gene lost 4 bases, with 13 bases spanning the gap. This CDR3 has 14 amino acids. The CDR3 is CASSPEGGADTQYF. DNA of the CDR3: TGTGCCAGCAGCCCGGAGGGGGGCGCAGATACGCAGTATTTT.

This sequence joins TRBV4-3 and TRBJ2-7; 9 bases align to TRBD2. V was clipped by 3 bases and J by 2 bases; unmatched bases: 8. This CDR3 spans 16 amino acids. Germline V gives CDR1 LGHNA, CDR2 YSLEER. The CDR3 DNA follows: TGCGCCAGCAGCCAGCAAGTCGCGGGAGGGCCCTACGAGCAGTACTTC. This gives the protein CASSQQVAGGPYEQYF.

This sequence joins TRBV13 and TRBJ2-5; perhaps D is TRBD1 or TRBD2 (6 bases each). The DNA matches TRBJ2-7 better at its end, which makes the J call doubtful. Germline V lookup: CDR1 PRHDT, CDR2 FYEKMQ (reference sequence). There are 16 residues in the CDR3. DNA for the CDR3: TGTGCCAGCAGTCCTCGGGGGCCCGCTAATGCATACGAGCAGTACTTC. Translation gives CASSPRGPANAYEQYF.

The rearrangement uses TRBV28 and TRBJ1-2; 9 bases map to TRBD1. Per the germline V gene, CDR1 is MDHEN and CDR2 is SYDVKM. CDR3 length: 14 residues. V gave up 4 bases and J gave up 6 bases; unmatched junction bases: 6. In DNA, the CDR3 is TGTGCCAGCAGTTGGGGACAGGGTTTAGATGGCTACACCTTC. Its translation is CASSWGQGLDGYTF.

The rearrangement joins TRBV5-4 to TRBJ2-7, with D tentatively TRBD2 (7 bases). Trimming stripped 0 bases from V and 3 bases from J, with 13 bases between. Per the germline V gene, CDR1 is SGHNT and CDR2 is YYREEE (reference sequence). The CDR3 runs 15 residues. DNA for the CDR3: TGTGCCAGCAGCTTGGCGGGGGGCGGCTACTACGAGCAGTACTTC. This gives the protein CASSLAGGGYYEQYF.

The V call is TRBV15, the J call TRBJ2-5; D is perhaps TRBD1 (5 bases). CDR1 is LNHNV and CDR2 is YYDKDF in the germline V gene (reference sequence). There are 13 residues in the CDR3. Trimming stripped 0 bases from V and 4 bases from J, with 6 bases between. The CDR3 spells CATSRDRVETQYF. The CDR3 coding sequence is TGTGCCACCAGCAGAGACAGGGTAGAGACCCAGTACTTC.

The chain has TRBV6-1 and TRBJ1-1; D is perhaps TRBD1 (6 bases). Trimming cost V 4 bases and J 0 bases, with 12 bases left between them. CDR1 and CDR2 (germline): MNHNS, SASEGT. This CDR3 contains 15 residues. The CDR3 loop reads CASSVTTGLNTEAFF. For the CDR3, the DNA is TGTGCCAGCAGTGTTACAACAGGGTTGAACACTGAAGCTTTCTTT.

The chain is built from TRBV7-6 and TRBJ2-1; TRBD2 matches at 9 bases. CDR3 length: 15 residues. V dropped 5 bases and J dropped 7; count of bases not matched to a gene: 9. Germline V CDR1 and CDR2: SGHVS, FNYEAQ. CDR3 in amino acids: CASSQAAGGPNEQFF. CDR3 DNA: TGTGCCAGCAGCCAGGCGGCGGGGGGGCCTAATGAGCAGTTCTTC.

This clone appeared a few times. The chain couples TRBV5-3 to TRBJ1-6, with TRBD1 matching 7 bases. TRBV5-3 is an ORF for which the function is uncertain. Trimming removed 8 bases from V and 8 bases from J; junction bases left unmatched: 7. The CDR3 runs 13 residues. CDR3 protein: CASRGTLDSPLHF. The CDR3 nucleotides are TGTGCCAGCAGGGGGACCTTGGATTCACCCCTCCACTTT.

The V gene is TRBV11-2, the J gene TRBJ2-3; D call uncertain. This CDR3 is built from 14 residues. Deletions cut 2 bases from V and 0 bases from J, with 6 bases between. CDR1 is SGHAT and CDR2 is FQNNGV in the germline V gene. CDR3 nucleotide sequence: TGTGCCAGCAGCTTATACCATAGCACAGATACGCAGTATTTT. It encodes CASSLYHSTDTQYF.

V gene TRBV28 combines with J gene TRBJ2-3; possibly TRBD2 for D (7 bases). This CDR3 is 15 amino acids long. Between the trimmed V and J ends, which lost 6 bases and 2 bases, there was a span of 15 bases. The germline gives CDR1 MDHEN, CDR2 SYDVKM. The CDR3 DNA reads TGTGCCAGCAGCGGACTAGGGGGATACACAGATACGCAGTATTTT. The encoded protein is CASSGLGGYTDTQYF. The full variable domain, its missing parts supplied by reference TRBV28 and TRBJ2-3, is DVKVTQSSRYLVKRTGEKVFLECVQDMDHENMFWYRQDPGLGLRLIYFSYDVKMKEKGDIPEGYSVSREKKERFSLILESASTNQTSMYLCASSGLGGYTDTQYFGPGTRLTVL.

The rearrangement joins TRBV7-6 to TRBJ2-2; D call uncertain. Germline V gives CDR1 SGHVS, CDR2 FNYEAQ. The CDR3 is 14 amino acids. Trimming took off 1 base at V and 4 bases at J, with 7 bases between the two ends. In nucleotides, the CDR3 is TGTGCCAGCAGCTTAGTTTGGGGCACCGGGGAGCTGTTTTTT. Translating it yields CASSLVWGTGELFF.

CDR3 sequence reads: CASRRTVAPEAFF. The CDR3 DNA sequence: TGTGCCAGCAGGAGGACGGTCGCTCCCGAAGCTTTCTTT. This chain links TRBV6-6 with TRBJ1-1; D gene unclear. V lost 6 bases, J lost 8 bases, and 16 bases lay in between. Germline CDR1 and CDR2: MNHNY and SVGAGI (reference sequence). The CDR3 sequence is 13 residues long.

The chain is built from TRBV30 and TRBJ1-6; 7 positions match TRBD1. V lost 0 bases to trimming and J lost 10 bases; unmatched junction nucleotides: 6. The CDR3 extends over 14 amino acids. Germline loops: CDR1 GTSNPN, CDR2 SVGIG (reference sequence). The CDR3 sequence is CAWSVQTGKSPLHF. CDR3 in DNA: TGTGCCTGGAGTGTACAGACAGGGAAGTCACCCCTCCACTTT.

This clone was seen just once. This chain connects TRBV7-2 to TRBJ2-7; 9 bases agree with TRBD1. This CDR3 comprises 15 residues. V shed 8 bases, J shed 1 base, and the junction held 9 bases outside the gene matches. Germline CDR1 is SGHTA and CDR2 is FQGNSA. The CDR3, as DNA: TGTGCCAGCGTCCCAACCGGGACAGGGTCCTACGAGCAGTACTTC. It translates to CASVPTGTGSYEQYF.

Only a few counts were recorded for this clone. The chain couples TRBV7-3 to TRBJ1-1; no reliable D call. The CDR3 length is 14 residues. Trimming stripped 1 base from V and 1 base from J, with 7 bases between. Germline assignment: CDR1 SGHTA and CDR2 FQGTGA. The CDR3 region has the DNA TGTGCCAGCAGCTTAAACGGGAAGAACACTGAAGCTTTCTTT. Its protein is CASSLNGKNTEAFF.

As concerns this clone: A junction end diverges from the germline sequence, so it may reflect a read error. This chain joins TRBV7-9 and TRBJ2-7; perhaps TRBD1 as D (6 bases). The CDR3 consists of 15 residues. CDR1 and CDR2 from the germline V gene are SEHNR and FQNEAQ (reference sequence). DNA for the CDR3: TGTGTCAGCATCCCCCGGTCGACAGGTCCAGGCGAGCAGTACTTC. Translated: CVSIPRSTGPGEQYF. Looking up the rest from reference TRBV7-9 and TRBJ2-7 gives the full variable domain: DTGVSQNPRHKITKRGQNVTFRCDPISEHNRLYWYRQTLGQGPEFLTYFQNEAQLEKSRLLSDRFSAERPKGSFSTLEIQRTEQGDSAMYLCVSIPRSTGPGEQYFGPGTRLTVT.

DNA for the CDR3: TGTGCCAGCAGCTTGCACCACAACAGGGGCGAGAACACTGAAGCTTTCTTT. This translates into CASSLHHNRGENTEAFF. This chain connects TRBV11-2 to TRBJ1-1; 7 bases match TRBD1. The CDR3 covers 17 residues. CDR1 SGHAT and CDR2 FQNNGV come from the germline V gene. V was clipped by 3 bases and J by 1 base; unmatched bases: 11.

V usage is TRBV6-5 and J usage is TRBJ2-3; 9 bases agree with TRBD1. This CDR3 has 14 amino acids. V shed 4 bases and J 4 bases; nucleotides not matched to a gene: 3. CDR1 MNHEY and CDR2 SVGAGI come from the germline V gene. CDR3 in DNA: TGTGCCAGCAGTTTTGGGACAGGGCCAGATACGCAGTATTTT. Protein: CASSFGTGPDTQYF.

The V and J genes are TRBV28 and TRBJ1-4; 9 bases fit TRBD1. Germline V gene sequence: CDR1 MDHEN, CDR2 SYDVKM. The CDR3 has 15 amino acids. The V and J ends lost 5 bases and 6 bases, in that order; junction bases with no gene match: 7. DNA of the CDR3: TGTGCCAGCAGTCCCCACAGGGGGCGAGATGAAAAACTGTTTTTT. It is translated as CASSPHRGRDEKLFF. The full variable domain, in which reference TRBV28 and TRBJ1-4 provide the parts outside the CDR3, is DVKVTQSSRYLVKRTGEKVFLECVQDMDHENMFWYRQDPGLGLRLIYFSYDVKMKEKGDIPEGYSVSREKKERFSLILESASTNQTSMYLCASSPHRGRDEKLFFGSGTQLSVL.